This T cell receptor beta chain was sequenced in a study of blood T cell repertoires in COVID-19 (dated by TCRdb to 2020 to 2021). About the investigation overall: The collaborator samples originated in the United States, Italy and Spain and spanned the acute and convalescent phases of COVID-19. The prospective study material was composed of cDNA or gDNA derived from T cells, B-cell-depleted T cells, or PBMCs. Deeply sampled blood TCRbeta repertoires from subjects exposed to, actively infected with, or recovered from COVID-19 were included in the dataset. A freely available public database, intended as a resource for researchers studying the immune response to SARS-CoV-2, is where the repertoires were released. Samples came from the ongoing ImmuneRACE study (first 160 participants) plus 1,254 subjects from 6 global collaborators. The sample metadata nearly always contained a de-identified subject ID, COVID-19 status, age in years and sex. HLA class I and class II types, where available, came from metadata supplied by the sample provider rather than from assay-based typing.

A word on this clone: No antigen is known for it. No much larger clone is present one base from it, and per-base qualities are unavailable.

CDR1 and CDR2, per the germline V gene, are SQVTM and ANQGSEA. The CDR3 goes from the cysteine to the phenylalanine over 13 residues. Kept here is only the CDR3 DNA, which spans 39 bases and is read in frame from base 1. At the junction V is shortened by 3 bases and J by 6 bases; bases outside the gene matches: 5. TCRbeta CDR3 regions were amplified from genomic DNA using the immunoSEQ Assay, a bias-controlled multiplex PCR. The authors processed their data as follows. Within the assay, amplification of reference gene primers was used to estimate how many nucleated cells each sample contained. To quantify the absolute abundance of each unique TCRbeta CDR3 rearrangement, sequence reads were collapsed and filtered. Productive Simpson clonality was computed per sample as the square root of Simpson's diversity index over productive rearrangements. TCRdb stores this immuneACCESS table with in-frame sequences only. Part of the clones is absent; in the studies checked, under half of the shortfall reflects unresolved V genes, and no reason is known for the rest. V and J calls plus clone size are reproduced from that table; the DNA served to infer D and trimming. Counted in this sample were roughly 99,000 clones; more than 70% of them appeared once. Roughly 4% of the sample belongs to the ten largest clones.

Each collaborating institution followed its own protocols to collect whole blood in K2EDTA tubes. For TCRbeta analysis, collaborators shipped samples as frozen whole blood, isolated PBMCs, or DNA extracted from either of those sample types. Findings and caveats that apply to the study as a whole: Clinical and demographic metadata were provided uncurated, with the amount varying by source and participant.

The clonotype was recovered from a man between 70 and 80 years old with acute or convalescent COVID-19. The receptor chain draws on TRBV29-1 and TRBJ2-1; 7 junctional bases match TRBD2. The sequenced sample was peripheral blood. The CDR3 loop reads CSVDGGLGNEQFF. The nucleotide sequence reads TGCAGCGTTGACGGGGGGTTGGGCAATGAGCAGTTCTTC.